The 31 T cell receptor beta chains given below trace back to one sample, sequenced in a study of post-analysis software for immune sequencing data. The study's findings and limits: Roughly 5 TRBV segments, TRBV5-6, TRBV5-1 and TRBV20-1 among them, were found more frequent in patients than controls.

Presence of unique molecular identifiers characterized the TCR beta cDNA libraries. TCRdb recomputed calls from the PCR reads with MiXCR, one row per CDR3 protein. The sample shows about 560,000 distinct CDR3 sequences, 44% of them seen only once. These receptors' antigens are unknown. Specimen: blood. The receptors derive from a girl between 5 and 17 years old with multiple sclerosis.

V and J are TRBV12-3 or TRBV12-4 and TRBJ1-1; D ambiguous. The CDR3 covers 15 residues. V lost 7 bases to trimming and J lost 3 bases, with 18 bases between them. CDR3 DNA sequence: TGTGCCAGCACCCCCGGAGGCCCATGGGACACTGAAGCTTTCTTT. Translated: CASTPGGPWDTEAFF.

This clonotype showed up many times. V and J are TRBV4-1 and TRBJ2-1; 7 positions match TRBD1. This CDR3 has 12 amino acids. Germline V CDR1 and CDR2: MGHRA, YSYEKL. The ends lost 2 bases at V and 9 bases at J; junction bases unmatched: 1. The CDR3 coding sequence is TGCGCCAGCAGCCAAACAGGGGTTGAGCAGTTCTTC. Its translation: CASSQTGVEQFF.

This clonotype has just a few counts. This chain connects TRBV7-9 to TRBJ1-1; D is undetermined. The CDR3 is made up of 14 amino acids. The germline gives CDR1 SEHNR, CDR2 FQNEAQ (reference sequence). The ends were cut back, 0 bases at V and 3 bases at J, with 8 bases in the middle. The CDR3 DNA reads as TGTGCCAGCAGCTTAGCTCGGCTGGACACTGAAGCTTTCTTT. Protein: CASSLARLDTEAFF.

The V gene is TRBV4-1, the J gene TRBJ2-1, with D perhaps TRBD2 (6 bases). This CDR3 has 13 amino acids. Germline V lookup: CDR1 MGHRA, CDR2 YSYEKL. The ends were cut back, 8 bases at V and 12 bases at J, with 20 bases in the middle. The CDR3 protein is CASHPGGRLGQFF. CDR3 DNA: TGCGCCAGCCACCCCGGGGGACGCTTAGGGCAGTTCTTC.

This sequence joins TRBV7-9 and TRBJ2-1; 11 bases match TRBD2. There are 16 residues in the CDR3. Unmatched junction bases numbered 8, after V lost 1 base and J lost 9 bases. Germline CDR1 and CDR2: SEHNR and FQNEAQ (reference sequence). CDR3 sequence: CASSLVKLAGDTEQFF. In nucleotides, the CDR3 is TGTGCCAGCAGCTTAGTTAAACTAGCGGGAGATACTGAGCAGTTCTTC.

In DNA form, the CDR3 reads TGCAGTGGGGGACTAGAGACCTACAATGAGCAGTTCTTC. It yields the protein CSGGLETYNEQFF. The chain uses TRBV20-1 and TRBJ2-1; 8 bases align to TRBD2. CDR1 and CDR2 from the germline V gene are DFQATT and SNEGSKA (reference sequence). V was clipped by 7 bases and J by 2 bases; unmatched bases: 4. The CDR3 length is 13 residues.

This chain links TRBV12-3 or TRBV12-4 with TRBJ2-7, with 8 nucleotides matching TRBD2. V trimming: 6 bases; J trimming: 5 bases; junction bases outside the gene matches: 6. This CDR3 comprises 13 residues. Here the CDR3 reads CASRLAVEDEQYF. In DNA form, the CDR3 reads TGTGCCAGCAGACTAGCGGTAGAGGACGAGCAGTACTTC.

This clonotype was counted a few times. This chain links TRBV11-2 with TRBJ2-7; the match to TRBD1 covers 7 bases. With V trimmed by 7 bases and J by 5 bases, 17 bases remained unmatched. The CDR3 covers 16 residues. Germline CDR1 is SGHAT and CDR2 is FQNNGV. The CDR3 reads CASITSPDRRAHEQYF. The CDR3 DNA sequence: TGTGCCAGCATCACTTCCCCGGACAGGCGTGCCCACGAGCAGTACTTC.

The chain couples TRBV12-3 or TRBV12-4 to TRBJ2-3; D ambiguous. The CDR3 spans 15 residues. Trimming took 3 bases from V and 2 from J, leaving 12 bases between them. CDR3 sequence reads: CASSLGRNYTDTQYF. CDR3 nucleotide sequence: TGTGCCAGCAGTTTGGGCCGGAACTACACAGATACGCAGTATTTT.

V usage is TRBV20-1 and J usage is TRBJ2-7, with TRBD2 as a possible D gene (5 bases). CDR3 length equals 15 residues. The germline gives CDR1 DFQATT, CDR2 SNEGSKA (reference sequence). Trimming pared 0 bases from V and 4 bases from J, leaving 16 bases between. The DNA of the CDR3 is TGCAGTGCTAGAGAGTTTAGGGAGACCGCGTACGAGCAGTACTTC. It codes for CSAREFRETAYEQYF.

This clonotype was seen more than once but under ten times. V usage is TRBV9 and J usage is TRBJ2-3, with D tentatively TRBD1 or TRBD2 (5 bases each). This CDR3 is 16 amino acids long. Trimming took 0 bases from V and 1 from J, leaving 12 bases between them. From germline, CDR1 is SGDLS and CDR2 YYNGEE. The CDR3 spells CASSVVRGDGTDTQYF. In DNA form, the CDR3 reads TGTGCCAGCAGCGTAGTGAGGGGAGATGGCACAGATACGCAGTATTTT.

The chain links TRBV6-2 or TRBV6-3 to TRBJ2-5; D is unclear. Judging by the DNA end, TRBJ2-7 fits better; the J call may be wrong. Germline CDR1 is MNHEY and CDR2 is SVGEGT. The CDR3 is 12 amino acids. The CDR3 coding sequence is TGTGCCAGCATTGGAGTGGGGAACGAGCAGTACTTC. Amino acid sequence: CASIGVGNEQYF.

CDR3 DNA sequence: TGCAGTGCTCCCGCAGGGGGGAATGAGCAGTTCTTC. It is translated as CSAPAGGNEQFF. The chain carries TRBV20-1 and TRBJ2-1, with D possibly matching TRBD1 (7 bases). Trimming pared 5 bases from V and 7 bases from J, leaving 12 bases between. The CDR3 is made up of 12 amino acids. The germline gives CDR1 DFQATT, CDR2 SNEGSKA (reference sequence).

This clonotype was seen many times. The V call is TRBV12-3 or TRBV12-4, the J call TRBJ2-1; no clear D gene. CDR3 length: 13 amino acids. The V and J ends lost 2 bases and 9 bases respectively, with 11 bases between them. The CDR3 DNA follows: TGTGCCAGCAGTTTAAGGGAAACCAGTGAGCAGTTCTTC. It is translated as CASSLRETSEQFF.

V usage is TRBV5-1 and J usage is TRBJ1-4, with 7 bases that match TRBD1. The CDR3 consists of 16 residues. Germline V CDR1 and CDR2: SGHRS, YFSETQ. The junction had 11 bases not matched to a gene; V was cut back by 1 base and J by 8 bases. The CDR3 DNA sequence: TGCGCCAGCAGCTTGAACTCAGGGGGTTCAAAAGAAAAACTGTTTTTT. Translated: CASSLNSGGSKEKLFF. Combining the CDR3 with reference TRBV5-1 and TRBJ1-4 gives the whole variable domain KAGVTQTPRYLIKTRGQQVTLSCSPISGHRSVSWYQQTPGQGLQFLFEYFSETQRNKGNFPGRFSGRQFSNSRSEMNVSTLELGDSALYLCASSLNSGGSKEKLFFGSGTQLSVL.

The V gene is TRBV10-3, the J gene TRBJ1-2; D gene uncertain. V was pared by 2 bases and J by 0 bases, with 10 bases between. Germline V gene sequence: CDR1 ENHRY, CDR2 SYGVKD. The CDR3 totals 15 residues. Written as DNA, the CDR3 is TGTGCCATCAGTGAGGCTGGCGGGACTAACTATGGCTACACCTTC. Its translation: CAISEAGGTNYGYTF.

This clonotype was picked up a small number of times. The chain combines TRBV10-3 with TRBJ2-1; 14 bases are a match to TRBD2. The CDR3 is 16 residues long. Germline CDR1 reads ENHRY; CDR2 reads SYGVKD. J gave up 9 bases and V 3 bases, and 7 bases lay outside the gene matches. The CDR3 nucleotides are TGTGCCATCAGTGATGGAGGGACTAGCGGGAGAAGTGAGCAGTTCTTC. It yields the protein CAISDGGTSGRSEQFF.

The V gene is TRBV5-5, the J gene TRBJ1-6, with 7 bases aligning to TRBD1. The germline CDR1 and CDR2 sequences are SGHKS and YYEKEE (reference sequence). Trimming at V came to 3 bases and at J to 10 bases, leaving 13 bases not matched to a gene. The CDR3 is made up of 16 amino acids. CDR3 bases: TGTGCCAGCAGCTCCACGGGAGGCAGGGGGTACTCACCCCTCCACTTT. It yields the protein CASSSTGGRGYSPLHF.

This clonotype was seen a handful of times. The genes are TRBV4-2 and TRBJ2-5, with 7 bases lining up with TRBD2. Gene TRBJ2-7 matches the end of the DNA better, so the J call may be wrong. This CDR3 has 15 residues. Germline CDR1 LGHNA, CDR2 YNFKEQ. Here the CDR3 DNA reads TGTGCCAGCAGCCAACTCGGTCGGGGAGGGAACGAGCAGTACTTC. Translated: CASSQLGRGGNEQYF.

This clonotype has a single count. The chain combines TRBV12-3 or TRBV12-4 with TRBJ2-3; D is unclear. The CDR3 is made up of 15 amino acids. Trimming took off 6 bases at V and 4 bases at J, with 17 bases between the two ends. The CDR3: CASSSIIRIADTQYF. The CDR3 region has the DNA TGTGCCAGCAGCTCCATCATACGGATAGCAGATACGCAGTATTTT.

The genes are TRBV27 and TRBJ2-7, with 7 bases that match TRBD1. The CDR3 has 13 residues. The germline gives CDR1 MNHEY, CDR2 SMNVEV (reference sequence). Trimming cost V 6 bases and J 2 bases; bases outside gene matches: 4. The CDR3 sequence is CASSNTGAYEQYF. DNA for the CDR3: TGTGCCAGCAGCAACACAGGGGCCTACGAGCAGTACTTC.

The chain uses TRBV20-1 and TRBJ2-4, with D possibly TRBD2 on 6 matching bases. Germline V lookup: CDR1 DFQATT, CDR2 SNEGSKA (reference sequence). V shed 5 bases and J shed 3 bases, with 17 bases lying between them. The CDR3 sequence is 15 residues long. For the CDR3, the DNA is TGCAGTGCTGGGGTGGGACTCCGAGGCAAAAACATTCAGTACTTC. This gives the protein CSAGVGLRGKNIQYF.

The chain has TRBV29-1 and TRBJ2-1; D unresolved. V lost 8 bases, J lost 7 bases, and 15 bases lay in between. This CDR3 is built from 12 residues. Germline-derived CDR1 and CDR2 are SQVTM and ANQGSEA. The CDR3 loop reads CSTQRGRNEQFF. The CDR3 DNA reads TGCAGCACCCAGAGAGGCCGTAATGAGCAGTTCTTC.

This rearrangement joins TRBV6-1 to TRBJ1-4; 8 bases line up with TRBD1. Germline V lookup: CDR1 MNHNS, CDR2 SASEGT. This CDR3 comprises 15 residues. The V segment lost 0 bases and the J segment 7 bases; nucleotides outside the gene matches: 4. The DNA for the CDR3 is TGTGCCAGCAGTGAAGCTCAGGGGGCGAGTGAAAAACTGTTTTTT. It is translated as CASSEAQGASEKLFF.

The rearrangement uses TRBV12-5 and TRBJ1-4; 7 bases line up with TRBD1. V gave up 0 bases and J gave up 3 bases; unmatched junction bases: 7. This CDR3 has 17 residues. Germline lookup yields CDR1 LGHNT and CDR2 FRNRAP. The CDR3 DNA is TGTGCTAGTGGTTTGGTACTCAGGGGGTGGTCTAATGAAAAACTGTTTTTT. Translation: CASGLVLRGWSNEKLFF.

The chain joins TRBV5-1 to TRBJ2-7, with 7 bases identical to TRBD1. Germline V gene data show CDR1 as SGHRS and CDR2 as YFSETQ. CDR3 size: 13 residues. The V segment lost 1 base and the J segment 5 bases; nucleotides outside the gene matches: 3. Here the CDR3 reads CASSLQGVNEQYF. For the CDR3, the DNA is TGCGCCAGCAGCTTGCAGGGGGTGAACGAGCAGTACTTC.

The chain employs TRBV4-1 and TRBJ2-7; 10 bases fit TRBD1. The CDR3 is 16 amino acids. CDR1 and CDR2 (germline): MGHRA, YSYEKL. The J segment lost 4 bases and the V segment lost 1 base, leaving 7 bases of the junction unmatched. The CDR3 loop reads CASSQVRDRGPYEQYF. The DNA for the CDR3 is TGCGCCAGCAGCCAAGTTCGGGACAGGGGCCCTTACGAGCAGTACTTC.

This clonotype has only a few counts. The CDR3 DNA reads as TGTGCCAGCAGCCAAGCTTTTGAGCAGTTCTTC. It specifies CASSQAFEQFF. The chain uses TRBV3-1 and TRBJ2-1, with no clear D. Germline V CDR1 and CDR2: LGHDT, YNNKEL (reference sequence). CDR3 size: 11 residues. The V end was cut by 1 base, the J end by 9 bases, with 4 bases between.

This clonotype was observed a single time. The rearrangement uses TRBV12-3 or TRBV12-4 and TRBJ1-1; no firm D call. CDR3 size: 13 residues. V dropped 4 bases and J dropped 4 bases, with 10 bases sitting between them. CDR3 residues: CASSSGYFTEAFF. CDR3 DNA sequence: TGTGCCAGCAGTTCCGGGTACTTCACTGAAGCTTTCTTT.

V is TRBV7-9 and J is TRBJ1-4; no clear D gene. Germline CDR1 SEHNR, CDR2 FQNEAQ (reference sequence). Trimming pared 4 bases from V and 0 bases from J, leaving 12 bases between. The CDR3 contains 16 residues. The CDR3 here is CASSYRGTTTNEKLFF. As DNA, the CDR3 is TGTGCCAGCAGCTATAGAGGAACAACAACTAATGAAAAACTGTTTTTT.

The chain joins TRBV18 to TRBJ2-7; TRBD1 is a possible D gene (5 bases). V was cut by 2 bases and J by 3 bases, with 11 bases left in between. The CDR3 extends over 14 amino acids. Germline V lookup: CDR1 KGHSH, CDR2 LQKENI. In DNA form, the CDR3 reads TGTGCCAGCTCACCAATTACAGGCAACTACGAGCAGTACTTC. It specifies CASSPITGNYEQYF. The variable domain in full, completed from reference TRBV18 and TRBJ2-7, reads NAGVMQNPRHLVRRRGQEARLRCSPMKGHSHVYWYRQLPEEGLKFMVYLQKENIIDESGMPKERFSAEFPKEGPSILRIQQVVRGDSAAYFCASSPITGNYEQYFGPGTRLTVT.